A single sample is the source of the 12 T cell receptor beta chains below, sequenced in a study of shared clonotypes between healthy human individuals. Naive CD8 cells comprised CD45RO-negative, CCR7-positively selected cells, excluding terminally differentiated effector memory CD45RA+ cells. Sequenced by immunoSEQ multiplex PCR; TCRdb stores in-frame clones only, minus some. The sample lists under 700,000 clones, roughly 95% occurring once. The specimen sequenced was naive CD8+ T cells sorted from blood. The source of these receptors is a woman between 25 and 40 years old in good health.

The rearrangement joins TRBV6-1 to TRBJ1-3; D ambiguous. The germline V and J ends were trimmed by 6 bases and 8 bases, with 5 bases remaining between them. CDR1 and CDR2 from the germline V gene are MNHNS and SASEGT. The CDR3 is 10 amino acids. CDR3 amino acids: CASRGDTIYF. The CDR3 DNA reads TGTGCCAGCAGGGGAGACACCATATATTTT.

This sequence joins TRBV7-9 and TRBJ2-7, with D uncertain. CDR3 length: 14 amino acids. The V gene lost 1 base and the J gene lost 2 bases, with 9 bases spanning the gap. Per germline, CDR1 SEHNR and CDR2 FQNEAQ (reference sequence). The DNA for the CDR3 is TGTGCCAGCAGCTTAGGGACCGATGCCTACGAGCAGTACTTC. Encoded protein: CASSLGTDAYEQYF. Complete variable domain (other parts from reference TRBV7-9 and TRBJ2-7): DTGVSQNPRHKITKRGQNVTFRCDPISEHNRLYWYRQTLGQGPEFLTYFQNEAQLEKSRLLSDRFSAERPKGSFSTLEIQRTEQGDSAMYLCASSLGTDAYEQYFGPGTRLTVT.

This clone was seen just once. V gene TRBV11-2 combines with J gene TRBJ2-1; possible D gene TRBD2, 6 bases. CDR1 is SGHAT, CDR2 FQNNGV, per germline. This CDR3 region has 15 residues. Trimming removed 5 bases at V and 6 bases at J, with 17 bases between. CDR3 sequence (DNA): TGTGCCAGCAGCATTGTGCTTGGGACTTCCAATGAGCAGTTCTTC. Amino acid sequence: CASSIVLGTSNEQFF.

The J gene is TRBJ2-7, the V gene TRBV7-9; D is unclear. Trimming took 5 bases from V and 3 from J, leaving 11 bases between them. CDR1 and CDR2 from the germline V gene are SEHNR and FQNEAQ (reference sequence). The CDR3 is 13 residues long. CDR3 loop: CASSVGVVYEQYF. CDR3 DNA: TGTGCCAGCAGCGTAGGAGTTGTCTACGAGCAGTACTTC.

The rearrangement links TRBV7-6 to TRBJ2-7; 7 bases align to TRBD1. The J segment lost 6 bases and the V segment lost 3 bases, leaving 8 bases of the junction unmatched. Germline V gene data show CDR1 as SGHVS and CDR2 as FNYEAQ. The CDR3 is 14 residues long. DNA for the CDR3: TGTGCCAGCAGCTTGAGTAAAACAGGGGTCGAGCAGTACTTC. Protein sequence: CASSLSKTGVEQYF. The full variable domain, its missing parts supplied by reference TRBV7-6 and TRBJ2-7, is GAGVSQSPRYKVTKRGQDVALRCDPISGHVSLYWYRQALGQGPEFLTYFNYEAQQDKSGLPNDRFSAERPEGSISTLTIQRTEQRDSAMYRCASSLSKTGVEQYFGPGTRLTVT.

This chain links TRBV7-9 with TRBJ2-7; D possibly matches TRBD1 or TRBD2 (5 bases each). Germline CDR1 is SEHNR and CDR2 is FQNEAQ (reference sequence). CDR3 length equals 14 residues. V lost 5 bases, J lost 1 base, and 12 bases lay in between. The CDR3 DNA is TGTGCCAGCAGCCCACCGGGACGATCCTACGAGCAGTACTTC. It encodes CASSPPGRSYEQYF.

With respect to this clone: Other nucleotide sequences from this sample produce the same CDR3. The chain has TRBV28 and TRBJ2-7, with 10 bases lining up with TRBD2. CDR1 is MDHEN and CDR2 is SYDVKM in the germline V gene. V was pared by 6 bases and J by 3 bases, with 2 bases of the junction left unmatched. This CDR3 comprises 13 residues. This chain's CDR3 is CASSLAGVYEQYF. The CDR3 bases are TGTGCCAGCAGCCTAGCGGGAGTCTACGAGCAGTACTTC.

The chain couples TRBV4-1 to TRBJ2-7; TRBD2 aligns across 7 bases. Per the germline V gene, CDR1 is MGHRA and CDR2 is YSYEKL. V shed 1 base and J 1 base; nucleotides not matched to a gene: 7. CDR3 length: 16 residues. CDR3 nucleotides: TGCGCCAGCAGCCAAGTTGCGGCGGGAGCGTCCTACGAGCAGTACTTC. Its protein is CASSQVAAGASYEQYF.

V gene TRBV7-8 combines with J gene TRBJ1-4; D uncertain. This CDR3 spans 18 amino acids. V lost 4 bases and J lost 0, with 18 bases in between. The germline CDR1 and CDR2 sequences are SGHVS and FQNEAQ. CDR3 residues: CASSSPPGSTATNEKLFF. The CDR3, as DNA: TGTGCCAGCAGCTCCCCGCCTGGGAGCACTGCAACTAATGAAAAACTGTTTTTT.

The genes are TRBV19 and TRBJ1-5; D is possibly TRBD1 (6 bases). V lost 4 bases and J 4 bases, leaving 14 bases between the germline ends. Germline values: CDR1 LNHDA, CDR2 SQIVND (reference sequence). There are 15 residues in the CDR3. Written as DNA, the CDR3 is TGTGCCAGTAGTAGCCGGGACATATTAAATCAGCCCCAGCATTTT. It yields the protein CASSSRDILNQPQHF.

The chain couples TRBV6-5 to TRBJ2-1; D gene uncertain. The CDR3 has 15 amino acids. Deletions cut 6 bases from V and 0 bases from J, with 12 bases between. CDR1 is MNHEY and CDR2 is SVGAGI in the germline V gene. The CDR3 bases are TGTGCCAGCAGCCCCGACTCTACCTCCTACAATGAGCAGTTCTTC. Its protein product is CASSPDSTSYNEQFF.

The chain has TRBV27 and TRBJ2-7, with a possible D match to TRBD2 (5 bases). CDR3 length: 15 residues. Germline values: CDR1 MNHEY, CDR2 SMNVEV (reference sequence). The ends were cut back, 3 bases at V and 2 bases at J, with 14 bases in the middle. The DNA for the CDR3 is TGTGCCAGCAGTTTGGGAGCCGGAGCCCCCTACGAGCAGTACTTC. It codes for CASSLGAGAPYEQYF.